This T cell receptor (beta chain) emerged from a study of T cells in Graves' hyperthyroidism and ophthalmopathy. TCR beta CDR3 regions were amplified from RNA transcripts. Using the HTBI primer set, a first-round RT-PCR was run on the TCR CDR3. TCRdb used MiXCR to reprocess the multiplex PCR reads, holding one entry per CDR3 protein. The sample carries fewer than 600,000 distinct CDR3 sequences, about 15% recorded once. This clonotype showed up just a few times. The V segment lost 0 bases and the J segment 7 bases; nucleotides outside the gene matches: 6. CDR3 length: 16 amino acids. Germline lookup yields CDR1 SGHRS and CDR2 YFSETQ.

J is TRBJ2-1 and V is TRBV5-1; 11 bases align to TRBD2. Sequences were obtained from blood. The receptor was derived from a woman aged 18-29 years with Graves' hyperthyroidism. CDR3 loop: CASSLATLAGGNEQFF. CDR3 nucleotides: TGCGCCAGCAGCTTGGCCACTCTAGCGGGAGGAAATGAGCAGTTCTTC. Using reference TRBV5-1 and TRBJ2-1 for the parts outside the CDR3, the full variable domain is KAGVTQTPRYLIKTRGQQVTLSCSPISGHRSVSWYQQTPGQGLQFLFEYFSETQRNKGNFPGRFSGRQFSNSRSEMNVSTLELGDSALYLCASSLATLAGGNEQFFGPGTRLTVL.